The TCR beta chain under discussion was sequenced for a study of blood T cell repertoires in COVID-19. Study information: Whether acute or convalescent, the COVID-19 samples came from the United States, Italy and Spain. Sample material is recorded as cDNA or gDNA derived from T cells, B-cell-depleted T cells, or PBMCs.

Participant-given clinical history determined each cohort assignment. Donors in Cohort 3 counted as recovered after two negative PCRs, clearance, or symptom resolution. Data came from immunoSEQ multiplex PCR; TCRdb stores just in-frame clones and leaves some out. In the table there are 250,000 to 400,000 clones, 90% of which are singletons. V lost 1 base and J lost 4, with 11 bases in between. Germline CDR1 reads SGHNT; CDR2 reads YENEEA. The CDR3 has 14 residues. This chain links TRBV11-3 with TRBJ2-7; possible D gene TRBD1, 6 bases. The sample comprised PBMCs or T cells enriched from blood (not recorded which). This TCR came from a man between 60 and 75 years old who had recovered from COVID-19. CDR3 DNA sequence: TGTGCCAGCAGCTTAGGCGCCAGGGGTTACGAGCAGTACTTC. Translating it yields CASSLGARGYEQYF.